This TCR beta chain was recovered during a study of a mutant IDH1 vaccine in newly diagnosed glioma. The CDR3 covers 15 residues. With 8 bases clipped from V and 7 bases from J, the junction kept 12 bases outside the gene matches. Germline CDR1 and CDR2: ENHRY and SYGVKD. Specified time point: week 35, safety follow-up. Topical imiquimod was applied with each vaccine dose, which held 300 ug of mutant IDH1 20-mer peptide. Each donor presented with a new WHO grade 3 or 4 astrocytoma that tested IDH1-mutant and showed ATRX loss. Profiled with immunoSEQ multiplex PCR; TCRdb holds only in-frame clones, not every one. The sample gives some 57,000 clones, approximately 80% of which show up once; about 4% is in the top ten. Turning to this clone: Its antigen is still unknown.

Study results and limitations: Immune responses induced by vaccination arose in approximately 93% of the patients. Pseudoprogression apparently lacked any relation to changes in top peripheral T cell clonotypes.

The TCR was taken from a woman aged 18-29 years with glioma. Sample: PBMCs, taken from a glioma patient whose treatment included an IDH1 peptide vaccine. The chain carries TRBV10-3 and TRBJ2-2; 8 bases are a match to TRBD2. The CDR3 is CAIAKESGGFGELFF. DNA for the CDR3: TGTGCCATCGCTAAGGAAAGCGGGGGCTTCGGGGAGCTGTTTTTT.